One TCR beta chain is described in this entry. The sample is drawn from a study of blood T cell repertoires in COVID-19. As for the study in general: Donors in the United States, Italy and Spain gave samples during acute or convalescent COVID-19.

Trimming at V came to 5 bases and at J to 14 bases, leaving 16 bases not matched to a gene. CDR3 length equals 14 residues. CDR1 is SGHRS and CDR2 is YFSETQ in the germline V gene. Seattle cases were enrolled at active infection and followed longitudinally. In the authors' methods: Estimation of nucleated cell counts relied on the amplification of reference gene primers. Sequencing used immunoSEQ multiplex PCR; TCRdb keeps in-frame clones, though not all of them. The V and J calls and clone size come from that table; D and trimming were worked out from the DNA. The profile shows 150,000 to 180,000 clones, roughly 84% of them singletons.

This sequence joins TRBV5-1 and TRBJ1-2; 9 bases agree with TRBD1. The source is a woman between 55 and 75 years old with COVID-19, enrolled during active disease. Sequencing was done on a sample of peripheral blood. The CDR3 DNA follows: TGCGCCAGCAGTTTAACGCAGGGACAGGGCTCATGGACCTTC. This gives the protein CASSLTQGQGSWTF.